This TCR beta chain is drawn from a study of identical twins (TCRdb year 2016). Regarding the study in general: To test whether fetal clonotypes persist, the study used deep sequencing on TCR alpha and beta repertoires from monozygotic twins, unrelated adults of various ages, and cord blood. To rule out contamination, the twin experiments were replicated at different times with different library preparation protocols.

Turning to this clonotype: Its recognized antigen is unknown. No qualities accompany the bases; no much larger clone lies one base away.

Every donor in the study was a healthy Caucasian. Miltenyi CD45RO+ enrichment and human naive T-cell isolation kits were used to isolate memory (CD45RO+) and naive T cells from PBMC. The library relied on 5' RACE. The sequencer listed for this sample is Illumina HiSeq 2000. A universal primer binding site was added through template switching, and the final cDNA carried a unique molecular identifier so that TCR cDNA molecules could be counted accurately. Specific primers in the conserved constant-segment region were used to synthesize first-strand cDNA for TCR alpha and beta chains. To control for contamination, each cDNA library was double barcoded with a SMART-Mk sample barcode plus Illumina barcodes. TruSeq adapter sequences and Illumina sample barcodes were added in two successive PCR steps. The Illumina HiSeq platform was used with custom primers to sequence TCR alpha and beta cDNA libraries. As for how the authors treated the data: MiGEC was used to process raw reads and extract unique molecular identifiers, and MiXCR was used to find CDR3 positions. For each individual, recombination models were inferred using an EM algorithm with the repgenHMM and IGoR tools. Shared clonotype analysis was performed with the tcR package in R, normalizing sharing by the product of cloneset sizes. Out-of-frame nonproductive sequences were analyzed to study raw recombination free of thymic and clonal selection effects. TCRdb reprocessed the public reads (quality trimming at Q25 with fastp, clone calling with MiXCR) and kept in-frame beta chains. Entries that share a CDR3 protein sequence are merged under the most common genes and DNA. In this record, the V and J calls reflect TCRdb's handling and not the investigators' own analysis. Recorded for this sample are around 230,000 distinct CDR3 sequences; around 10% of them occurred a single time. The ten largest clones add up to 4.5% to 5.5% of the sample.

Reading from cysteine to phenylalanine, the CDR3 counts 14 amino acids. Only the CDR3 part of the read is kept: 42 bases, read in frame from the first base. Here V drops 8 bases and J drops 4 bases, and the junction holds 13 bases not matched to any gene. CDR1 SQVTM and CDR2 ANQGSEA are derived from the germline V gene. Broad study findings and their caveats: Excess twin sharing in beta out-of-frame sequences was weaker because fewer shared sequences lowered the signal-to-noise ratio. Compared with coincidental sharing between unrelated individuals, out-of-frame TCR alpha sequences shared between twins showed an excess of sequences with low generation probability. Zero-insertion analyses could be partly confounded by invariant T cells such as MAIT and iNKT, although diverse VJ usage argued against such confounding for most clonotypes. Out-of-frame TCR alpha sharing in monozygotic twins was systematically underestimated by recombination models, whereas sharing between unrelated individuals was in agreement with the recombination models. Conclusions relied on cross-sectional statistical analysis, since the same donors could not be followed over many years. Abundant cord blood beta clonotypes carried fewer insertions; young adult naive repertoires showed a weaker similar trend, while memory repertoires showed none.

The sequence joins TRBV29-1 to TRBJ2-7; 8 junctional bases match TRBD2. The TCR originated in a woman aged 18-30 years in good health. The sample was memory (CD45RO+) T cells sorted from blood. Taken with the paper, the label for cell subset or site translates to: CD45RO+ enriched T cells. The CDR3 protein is CSTTGTRFPYEQYF. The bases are TGCAGCACCACCGGGACTAGATTCCCGTACGAGCAGTACTTC.